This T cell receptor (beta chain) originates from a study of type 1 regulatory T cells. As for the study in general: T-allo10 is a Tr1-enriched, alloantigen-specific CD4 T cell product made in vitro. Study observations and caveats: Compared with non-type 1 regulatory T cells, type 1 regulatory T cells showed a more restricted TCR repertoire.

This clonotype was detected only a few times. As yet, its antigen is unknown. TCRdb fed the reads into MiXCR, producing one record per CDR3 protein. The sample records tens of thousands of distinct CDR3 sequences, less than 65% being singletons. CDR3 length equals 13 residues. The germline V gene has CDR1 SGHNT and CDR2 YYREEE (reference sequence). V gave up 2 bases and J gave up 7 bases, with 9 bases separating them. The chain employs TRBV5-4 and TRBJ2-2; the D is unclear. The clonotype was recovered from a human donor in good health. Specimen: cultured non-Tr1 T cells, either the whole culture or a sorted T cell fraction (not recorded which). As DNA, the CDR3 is TGTGCCAGCAGCTTCTCCATAAGCGGGGAGCTGTTTTTT. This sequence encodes CASSFSISGELFF.